Shown below are 30 T cell receptor beta chains from a single sample sequenced in a study of blood T cell repertoires in COVID-19. Assay: immunoSEQ multiplex PCR; the TCRdb copy retains only in-frame clones and omits some. The table lists 250,000 to 350,000 clones, 65% to 90% of them singletons. Sequenced material: PBMCs or T cells enriched from blood (not recorded which). These receptor sequences come from a woman between 18 and 30 years old who had recovered from COVID-19.

The CDR3, as DNA: TGTGCCAGCAGCTCAGCGACAGGGGAGAGGGACGAGCAGTACTTC. Amino acid sequence: CASSSATGERDEQYF. The V and J genes are TRBV7-3 and TRBJ2-7; 8 nucleotides align to TRBD1. The CDR3 spans 15 residues. Germline V gene lookup returns CDR1 SGHTA and CDR2 FQGTGA. Trimming removed 4 bases from V and 5 bases from J; junction bases left unmatched: 10.

This clone was seen a single time. This rearrangement joins TRBV10-2 to TRBJ1-5, with D unclear. Germline V gene data show CDR1 as WSHSY and CDR2 as SAAADI. V dropped 4 bases and J dropped 7 bases, with 8 bases sitting between them. This CDR3 has 12 amino acids. CDR3 sequence (DNA): TGCGCCAGCAGTGCGGGGTCACAGCCCCAGCATTTT. Translated, it gives CASSAGSQPQHF.

The chain carries TRBV5-1 and TRBJ2-6; tentatively, D is TRBD2 (6 bases). Deletions cut 8 bases from V and 4 bases from J, with 16 bases between. The CDR3 extends over 15 amino acids. From germline, CDR1 is SGHRS and CDR2 YFSETQ. CDR3 in DNA: TGCGCCAGTGAAGCCGGGGGTTCCGGGGCCAACGTCCTGACTTTC. It codes for CASEAGGSGANVLTF. The full variable domain, rest sourced from reference TRBV5-1 and TRBJ2-6, is KAGVTQTPRYLIKTRGQQVTLSCSPISGHRSVSWYQQTPGQGLQFLFEYFSETQRNKGNFPGRFSGRQFSNSRSEMNVSTLELGDSALYLCASEAGGSGANVLTFGAGSRLTVL.

This rearrangement joins TRBV3-1 (or the pseudogene TRBV3-2) to TRBJ1-1; TRBD1 matches at 9 bases. Germline-derived CDR1 and CDR2 are LGHDT and YNNKEL (reference sequence). The trim removed 1 base at V and 6 bases at J, leaving 6 bases unmatched. The CDR3 runs 15 residues. Here the CDR3 DNA reads TGTGCCAGCAGCCAAGTTACAGGGGGCGCGGCTGAAGCTTTCTTT. This translates into CASSQVTGGAAEAFF.

This clone was observed once. The J gene is TRBJ1-1, the V gene TRBV18, with unresolved D. The CDR3 covers 14 residues. Trimming left V 6 bases short and J 3 bases short, with 14 bases between. Germline V gene lookup returns CDR1 KGHSH and CDR2 LQKENI. The CDR3 here is CASSGENTYTEAFF. The CDR3 bases are TGTGCCAGCTCCGGAGAGAACACCTACACTGAAGCTTTCTTT.

The chain has TRBV12-5 and TRBJ1-1; tentatively, D is TRBD1 (5 bases). The CDR3 has 14 amino acids. V lost 4 bases and J lost 1, with 10 bases in between. CDR1 and CDR2 from the germline V gene are LGHNT and FRNRAP. The CDR3 nucleotides are TGTGCTAGTGGTTCGGGACTGAAGAACACTGAAGCTTTCTTT. It translates to CASGSGLKNTEAFF.

This chain links TRBV2 with TRBJ1-2; TRBD1 aligns across 9 bases. The germline CDR1 and CDR2 sequences are SNHLY and FYNNEI. Germline trimming cut 6 bases from V and 6 bases from J; bases unmatched to any gene: 8. The CDR3 spans 14 residues. The CDR3 is CASSYRGRDNGYTF. The CDR3 DNA is TGTGCCAGCAGCTACAGGGGGCGCGACAATGGCTACACCTTC. The full variable domain, completed using reference TRBV2 and TRBJ1-2, is EPEVTQTPSHQVTQMGQEVILRCVPISNHLYFYWYRQILGQKVEFLVSFYNNEISEKSEIFDDQFSVERPDGSNFTLKIRSTKLEDSAMYFCASSYRGRDNGYTFGSGTRLTVV.

The J gene is TRBJ1-2, the V gene TRBV7-9; the D gene is possibly TRBD1 (6 bases). CDR3 length: 14 amino acids. Looked up from germline, CDR1 is SEHNR and CDR2 is FQNEAQ (reference sequence). V lost 5 bases, J lost 2 bases, and 12 bases lay in between. Here the CDR3 reads CASSPGEGNYGYTF. DNA of the CDR3: TGTGCCAGCAGCCCAGGGGAAGGGAACTATGGCTACACCTTC.

V usage is TRBV5-6 and J usage is TRBJ2-7; D perhaps matches TRBD1 (6 bases). V was trimmed by 5 bases and J by 0 bases, leaving 9 bases between them. Germline V CDR1 and CDR2: SGHDT, YYEEEE. The CDR3 extends over 13 amino acids. The CDR3 is CASSSRGSYEQYF. The CDR3 nucleotides are TGTGCCAGCAGTTCCAGGGGCTCCTACGAGCAGTACTTC.

The CDR3 loop is CASSLWTGNQPQHF. Here the CDR3 DNA reads TGTGCCAGTAGTCTATGGACAGGGAATCAGCCCCAGCATTTT. V gene TRBV19 combines with J gene TRBJ1-5; 8 positions agree with TRBD1. V shed 5 bases and J 4 bases; nucleotides not matched to a gene: 4. CDR1 is LNHDA, CDR2 SQIVND, per germline (reference sequence). The CDR3 is made up of 14 amino acids.

The rearrangement uses TRBV19 and TRBJ2-1, with TRBD2 as a possible D gene (5 bases). The CDR3 has 13 amino acids. In germline, CDR1 is LNHDA, CDR2 SQIVND (reference sequence). The V end lost 2 bases, the J end lost 10 bases, and 12 bases lay between the germline ends. CDR3 DNA: TGTGCCAGTAGTATAAAAACACTAGAAGAGCAGTTCTTC. Translated: CASSIKTLEEQFF. Looking up the rest from reference TRBV19 and TRBJ2-1 gives the full variable domain: DGGITQSPKYLFRKEGQNVTLSCEQNLNHDAMYWYRQDPGQGLRLIYYSQIVNDFQKGDIAEGYSVSREKKESFPLTVTSAQKNPTAFYLCASSIKTLEEQFFGPGTRLTVL.

This chain uses TRBV5-1 with TRBJ2-5, with TRBD2 matching 9 bases. V shed 0 bases, J shed 5 bases, and the junction held 8 bases outside the gene matches. In germline, CDR1 is SGHRS, CDR2 YFSETQ. The CDR3 is made up of 16 amino acids. CDR3 in amino acids: CASSLVLSGRWETQYF. The CDR3 nucleotides are TGCGCCAGCAGCTTGGTATTAAGCGGGAGGTGGGAGACCCAGTACTTC.

The chain carries TRBV6-5 and TRBJ2-2; 11 bases are shared with TRBD2. The CDR3 spans 16 residues. CDR1 MNHEY and CDR2 SVGAGI come from the germline V gene. J gave up 6 bases and V 2 bases, and 5 bases lay outside the gene matches. In nucleotides, the CDR3 is TGTGCCAGCAGTTACCTTGGTAGCGGGAGGGCCGGGGAGCTGTTTTTT. Residues: CASSYLGSGRAGELFF.

The CDR3 region is CASAPPGGNTIYF. The CDR3 nucleotides are TGTGCCAGCGCTCCCCCAGGAGGAAACACCATATATTTT. This sequence joins TRBV28 and TRBJ1-3; no definite D call. This CDR3 region has 13 residues. Germline-derived CDR1 and CDR2 are MDHEN and SYDVKM. V shed 8 bases and J shed 4 bases, with 12 bases lying between them.

The chain carries TRBV10-3 and TRBJ2-3; 10 bases fit TRBD2. The CDR3 loop spans 19 amino acids. V dropped 2 bases and J dropped 2; count of bases not matched to a gene: 13. Germline CDR1 and CDR2: ENHRY and SYGVKD. CDR3 bases: TGTGCCATCAGTGAGACCCTAGCGGGAGTAACCTTCTACACAGATACGCAGTATTTT. It codes for CAISETLAGVTFYTDTQYF.

V and J are TRBV5-4 and TRBJ1-4, with a weak D call TRBD1 (6 bases). V was shortened by 4 bases and J by 5 bases, with 15 bases between the two germline ends. The germline V gene encodes CDR1 SGHNT and CDR2 YYREEE (reference sequence). The CDR3 is 15 amino acids. CDR3 amino acids: CASSATGYQNEKLFF. As DNA, the CDR3 is TGTGCCAGCAGCGCCACAGGGTATCAGAATGAAAAACTGTTTTTT.

The genes are TRBV2 and TRBJ1-5, with D possibly being TRBD1 (6 bases). The CDR3 is 14 amino acids. V lost 6 bases and J lost 4, with 13 bases in between. CDR1 and CDR2 from the germline V gene are SNHLY and FYNNEI. The CDR3 sequence: CASRQGLANQPQHF. The DNA of the CDR3 is TGTGCCAGCAGGCAGGGGCTTGCTAATCAGCCCCAGCATTTT.

The rearrangement links TRBV5-6 to TRBJ1-1; possible D gene TRBD1, 6 bases. V was trimmed by 0 bases and J by 1 base, leaving 10 bases between them. There are 15 residues in the CDR3. Germline CDR1 reads SGHDT; CDR2 reads YYEEEE. The CDR3 is CASSLAAGANTEAFF. CDR3 DNA sequence: TGTGCCAGCAGCTTGGCCGCAGGGGCGAACACTGAAGCTTTCTTT.

V and J are TRBV12-3 or TRBV12-4 and TRBJ2-3; maybe TRBD2 (5 bases). Deletions cut 7 bases from V and 7 bases from J, with 12 bases between. This CDR3 spans 12 amino acids. The CDR3: CASTEAGNTQYF. CDR3 coding DNA: TGTGCCAGCACCGAGGCCGGGAATACGCAGTATTTT.

The genes are TRBV25-1 and TRBJ2-3; possible D gene TRBD2, 5 bases. From germline, CDR1 is MGHDK and CDR2 SYGVNS. Trimming cost V 3 bases and J 2 bases, with 9 bases left between them. The CDR3 is made up of 14 amino acids. CDR3: CASSDPGFTDTQYF. CDR3 nucleotides: TGTGCCAGCAGTGACCCGGGATTCACAGATACGCAGTATTTT.

The chain is built from TRBV11-2 and TRBJ2-1, with TRBD2 identical over 13 bases. The ends lost 6 bases at V and 7 bases at J; junction bases unmatched: 6. Per germline, CDR1 SGHAT and CDR2 FQNNGV. The CDR3 sequence is 15 residues long. Here the CDR3 DNA reads TGTGCCAGCAGAGCAGGACTAGCGGGGGAAAATGAGCAGTTCTTC. Its protein product is CASRAGLAGENEQFF.

This clone was recorded only once. The J gene is TRBJ2-5, the V gene TRBV18; 11 nucleotides agree with TRBD2. Unmatched junction bases numbered 1, after V lost 3 bases and J lost 1 base. There are 15 residues in the CDR3. Germline V gene data show CDR1 as KGHSH and CDR2 as LQKENI. As DNA, the CDR3 is TGTGCCAGCTCACCGGGGACTAGCGGCCAAGAGACCCAGTACTTC. Its translation: CASSPGTSGQETQYF.

This sequence joins TRBV18 and TRBJ2-2; TRBD2 agrees at 8 bases. The germline V gene has CDR1 KGHSH and CDR2 LQKENI. The length of the CDR3 is 16 residues. Trimming removed 0 bases from V and 2 bases from J; junction bases left unmatched: 2. CDR3 coding DNA: TGTGCCAGCTCACCACCGGGACTAGATAACACCGGGGAGCTGTTTTTT. It codes for CASSPPGLDNTGELFF.

The genes are TRBV5-1 and TRBJ2-7; D might be TRBD2 (5 bases). The germline V and J ends were trimmed by 0 bases and 0 bases, with 13 bases remaining between them. The CDR3 consists of 16 residues. Germline CDR1 reads SGHRS; CDR2 reads YFSETQ. CDR3 DNA sequence: TGCGCCAGCAGCTTGGATGTAGCGCCTAGCTCCTACGAGCAGTACTTC. Amino acid sequence: CASSLDVAPSSYEQYF. The entire variable domain, with the rest obtained from reference TRBV5-1 and TRBJ2-7, is as follows: KAGVTQTPRYLIKTRGQQVTLSCSPISGHRSVSWYQQTPGQGLQFLFEYFSETQRNKGNFPGRFSGRQFSNSRSEMNVSTLELGDSALYLCASSLDVAPSSYEQYFGPGTRLTVT.

This clone was found a few times. The rearrangement uses TRBV5-1 and TRBJ1-3; D perhaps matches TRBD1 (6 bases). The CDR3 has 16 amino acids. Trimming removed 4 bases at V and 3 bases at J, with 17 bases between. Germline V CDR1 and CDR2: SGHRS, YFSETQ. CDR3 coding DNA: TGCGCCAGCAGCCTTGCCGGGACAAATTTTGGAAACACCATATATTTT. Encoded protein: CASSLAGTNFGNTIYF.

The gene calls are TRBV27 and TRBJ1-5, with TRBD1 as a possible D gene (5 bases). The CDR3 has 13 residues. Trimming pared 0 bases from V and 7 bases from J, leaving 7 bases between. Germline CDR1 reads MNHEY; CDR2 reads SMNVEV (reference sequence). The CDR3 DNA is TGTGCCAGCAGTTTATCCAGGGCCCAGCCCCAGCATTTT. Its translation is CASSLSRAQPQHF.

This sequence joins TRBV29-1 and TRBJ2-2; TRBD1 agrees at 7 bases. This CDR3 comprises 13 residues. Germline lookup yields CDR1 SQVTM and CDR2 ANQGSEA. V gave up 4 bases and J gave up 4 bases; unmatched junction bases: 3. CDR3 protein: CSVVGTATGELFF. CDR3 bases: TGCAGCGTTGTAGGGACAGCCACCGGGGAGCTGTTTTTT.

This chain joins TRBV5-1 and TRBJ1-1, with TRBD1 as a possible D gene (5 bases). The length of the CDR3 is 15 residues. Trimming removed 4 bases from V and 1 base from J, with 14 bases in between. CDR1 and CDR2 from the germline V gene are SGHRS and YFSETQ. CDR3 sequence reads: CASSAGPRQNTEAFF. The DNA for the CDR3 is TGCGCCAGCAGCGCGGGGCCACGGCAGAACACTGAAGCTTTCTTT.

The V call is TRBV7-9, the J call TRBJ1-1; tentatively, D is TRBD1 (6 bases). With 5 bases removed from V and 6 bases from J, the gap between germline ends came to 7 bases. Germline V gene lookup returns CDR1 SEHNR and CDR2 FQNEAQ (reference sequence). The CDR3 is made up of 11 amino acids. This CDR3 is CASSRQAEAFF. The DNA of the CDR3 is TGTGCCAGCAGCCGACAGGCTGAAGCTTTCTTT.

This clone was picked up one time. The chain employs TRBV27 and TRBJ1-6; a weak D match, TRBD1 (5 bases). V lost 5 bases and J 3 bases, leaving 14 bases between the germline ends. This CDR3 has 16 residues. The germline V gene encodes CDR1 MNHEY and CDR2 SMNVEV (reference sequence). The CDR3 loop reads CASSGALGNYNSPLHF. The CDR3, as DNA: TGTGCCAGCAGTGGGGCTTTGGGAAACTATAATTCACCCCTCCACTTT.